This paragraph covers one T cell receptor beta chain sequence. Antigen: not known. Sequencing used immunoSEQ multiplex PCR; TCRdb keeps in-frame clones, though not all of them. Of some 96,000 clones listed, 87% were seen once; the top ten hold over 4%. The CDR3 extends over 16 amino acids. V was pared by 6 bases and J by 0 bases, with 10 bases of the junction left unmatched. CDR1 is MNHEY, CDR2 SVGEGT, per germline. This sample stems from a study of T cell responses to AZD1222 COVID-19 vaccine. Study findings and constraints: Spike-spanning, vaccine-associated CD4 TCRs were dominant at 160-218 and 743-854. Targets within unmutated variant regions were reportedly found for nearly half of spike-specific TCRs.

The source of this sequence is an adult in good health. The sequencing here drew on peripheral blood, taken on day 0 of MenACWY control vaccination. The V gene is TRBV6-2 or TRBV6-3, the J gene TRBJ1-2; TRBD1 matches 7 bases. CDR3 nucleotides: TGTGCCAGCAGCCCGGCCCGGGGGACAGCTAACTATGGCTACACCTTC. Its protein is CASSPARGTANYGYTF.